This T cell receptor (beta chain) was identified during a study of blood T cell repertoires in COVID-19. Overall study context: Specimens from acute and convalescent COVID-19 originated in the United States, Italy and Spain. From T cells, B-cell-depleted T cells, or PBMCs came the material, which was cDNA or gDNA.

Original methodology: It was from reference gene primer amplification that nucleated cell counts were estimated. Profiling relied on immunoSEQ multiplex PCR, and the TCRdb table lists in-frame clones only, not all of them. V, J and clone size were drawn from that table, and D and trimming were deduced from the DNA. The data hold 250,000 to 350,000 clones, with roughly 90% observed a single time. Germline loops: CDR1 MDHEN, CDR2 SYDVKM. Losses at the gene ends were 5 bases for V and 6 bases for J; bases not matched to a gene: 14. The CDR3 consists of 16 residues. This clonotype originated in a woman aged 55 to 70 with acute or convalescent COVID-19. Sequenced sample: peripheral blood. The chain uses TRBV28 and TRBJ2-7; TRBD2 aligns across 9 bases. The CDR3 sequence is CASSPGGSGSLSEQYF. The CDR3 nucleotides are TGTGCCAGCAGTCCGGGGGGTAGCGGGAGTTTGAGCGAGCAGTACTTC.